Listed below are T cell receptor beta chains from one sample, sequenced in a study of blood T cell repertoires in COVID-19. Profiled with immunoSEQ multiplex PCR; TCRdb holds only in-frame clones, not every one. The table records about 160,000 clones, approximately 91% of them present only once. The sequenced sample consisted of peripheral blood. The receptors derive from a man between 18 and 35 years old with acute or convalescent COVID-19. Both conserved end residues are part of each CDR3. The order of the fields is D gene, J gene, clone size, V gene, CDR3 DNA, CDR3 protein. D genes are given only for firm matches. The size entry is marked missing in some rows and otherwise reads once, few, many or a size class.

d_gene: TRBD1; j_gene: TRBJ2-7; abundance: large; v_gene: TRBV12-3/TRBV12-4; CDR3nt: TGTGCAAGTACAGGGGGCTACGAGCAGTACTTC; CDR3aa: CASTGGYEQYF
d_gene: .; j_gene: TRBJ1-4; abundance: .; v_gene: TRBV7-9; CDR3nt: TGTGCCAGCAGCCCCCCGCGGGGGGCAACTAATGAAAAACTGTTTTTT; CDR3aa: CASSPPRGATNEKLFF
d_gene: TRBD2; j_gene: TRBJ2-1; abundance: once; v_gene: TRBV5-1; CDR3nt: TGCGCCAGCAGCTCTTCCCGGGCTAGCGGCTACAATGAGCAGTTCTTC; CDR3aa: CASSSSRASGYNEQFF
d_gene: TRBD1; j_gene: TRBJ1-6; abundance: .; v_gene: TRBV18; CDR3nt: TGTGCCAGCTCCCGTGCGACAGGGTCTAATTCACCCCTCCACTTT; CDR3aa: CASSRATGSNSPLHF
d_gene: TRBD2; j_gene: TRBJ2-2; abundance: .; v_gene: TRBV11-2; CDR3nt: TGTGCCAGCAGCAGACTAGCGGGGAACACCGGGGAGCTGTTTTTT; CDR3aa: CASSRLAGNTGELFF
d_gene: TRBD1; j_gene: TRBJ1-1; abundance: .; v_gene: TRBV3-1/TRBV3-2; CDR3nt: TGTGCCAGCAGTCGTTATCCGGGACAGGGTACCAGGAACACTGAAGCTTTCTTT; CDR3aa: CASSRYPGQGTRNTEAFF
d_gene: .; j_gene: TRBJ1-5; abundance: .; v_gene: TRBV9; CDR3nt: TGTGCCAGCAGCGTAGGAGGGTATGGTCAGCCCCAGCATTTT; CDR3aa: CASSVGGYGQPQHF
d_gene: TRBD1; j_gene: TRBJ1-4; abundance: once; v_gene: TRBV6-5; CDR3nt: TGTGCCAGCGCCTATGGACAGGGAGCTGAAAAACTGTTTTTT; CDR3aa: CASAYGQGAEKLFF
d_gene: .; j_gene: TRBJ1-2; abundance: .; v_gene: TRBV11-2; CDR3nt: TGTGCCAGCAGCTTGAGCGGGGGGATCTATGGCTACACCTTC; CDR3aa: CASSLSGGIYGYTF
d_gene: .; j_gene: TRBJ1-1; abundance: .; v_gene: TRBV5-1; CDR3nt: TGCGCCAGCAGCTTGGCTACCGTGAACACTGAAGCTTTCTTT; CDR3aa: CASSLATVNTEAFF
d_gene: .; j_gene: TRBJ2-3; abundance: .; v_gene: TRBV12-3/TRBV12-4; CDR3nt: TGTGCCAGCAGTTCTCAATCTAGAGATACGCAGTATTTT; CDR3aa: CASSSQSRDTQYF
d_gene: TRBD1; j_gene: TRBJ2-2; abundance: .; v_gene: TRBV19; CDR3nt: TGTGCCAGTACCCGGGACAGGATCGTCGGGGAGCTGTTTTTT; CDR3aa: CASTRDRIVGELFF
d_gene: .; j_gene: TRBJ1-2; abundance: .; v_gene: TRBV10-2; CDR3nt: TGCGCCAGCAGTCTCGGGAGGTTGGCGGACTATGGCTACACCTTC; CDR3aa: CASSLGRLADYGYTF
d_gene: .; j_gene: TRBJ2-3; abundance: .; v_gene: TRBV2; CDR3nt: TGTGCCAGCAGTCGAGAGCCGTTCACAGATACGCAGTATTTT; CDR3aa: CASSREPFTDTQYF
d_gene: .; j_gene: TRBJ1-1; abundance: .; v_gene: TRBV9; CDR3nt: TGTGCCAGCAGCGTAGGTATGAACACTGAAGCTTTCTTT; CDR3aa: CASSVGMNTEAFF
d_gene: .; j_gene: TRBJ1-1; abundance: .; v_gene: TRBV19; CDR3nt: TGTGCCAGTAGTATCGAGGGTATGAACACTGAAGCTTTCTTT; CDR3aa: CASSIEGMNTEAFF
d_gene: .; j_gene: TRBJ1-6; abundance: .; v_gene: TRBV29-1; CDR3nt: TGCAGCGTTTCACAGGGCTGGAATTCACCCCTCCACTTT; CDR3aa: CSVSQGWNSPLHF
d_gene: .; j_gene: TRBJ1-5; abundance: .; v_gene: TRBV9; CDR3nt: TGTGCCAGCAGCGTAGGGGCAGGGGCCAATCAGCCCCAGCATTTT; CDR3aa: CASSVGAGANQPQHF